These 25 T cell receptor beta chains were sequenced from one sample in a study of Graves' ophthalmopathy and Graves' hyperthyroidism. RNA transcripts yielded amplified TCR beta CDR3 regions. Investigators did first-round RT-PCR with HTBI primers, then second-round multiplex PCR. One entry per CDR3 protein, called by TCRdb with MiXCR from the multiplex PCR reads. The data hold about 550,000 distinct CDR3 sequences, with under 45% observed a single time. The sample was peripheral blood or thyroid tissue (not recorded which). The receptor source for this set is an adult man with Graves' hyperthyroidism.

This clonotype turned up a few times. The CDR3 sequence: CASSISVASNEKLFF. The CDR3 DNA is TGTGCCAGTAGTATTTCGGTGGCATCGAATGAAAAACTGTTTTTT. The chain is built from TRBV19 and TRBJ1-4; unclear D gene. Germline V lookup: CDR1 LNHDA, CDR2 SQIVND (reference sequence). The CDR3 consists of 15 residues. Trimming removed 3 bases at V and 5 bases at J, with 13 bases between.

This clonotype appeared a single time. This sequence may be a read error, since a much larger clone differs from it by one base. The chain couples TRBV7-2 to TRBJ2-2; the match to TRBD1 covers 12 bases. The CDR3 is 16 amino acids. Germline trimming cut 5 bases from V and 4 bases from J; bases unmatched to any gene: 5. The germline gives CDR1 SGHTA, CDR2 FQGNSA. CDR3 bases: TGTGCCAGCAGCCCCGGGACAGGGGGCGTCACCGGGGAGCTGTTTTTT. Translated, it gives CASSPGTGGVTGELFF.

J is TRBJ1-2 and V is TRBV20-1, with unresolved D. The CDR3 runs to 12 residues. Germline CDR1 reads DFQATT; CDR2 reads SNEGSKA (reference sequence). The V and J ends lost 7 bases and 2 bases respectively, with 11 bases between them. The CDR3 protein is CSGGSGNYGYTF. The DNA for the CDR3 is TGCAGTGGTGGCAGTGGGAACTATGGCTACACCTTC.

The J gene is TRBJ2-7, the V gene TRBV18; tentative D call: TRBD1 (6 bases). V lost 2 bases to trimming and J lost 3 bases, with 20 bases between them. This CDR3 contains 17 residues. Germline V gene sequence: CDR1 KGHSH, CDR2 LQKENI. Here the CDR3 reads CASSPGDTQPRIYEQYF. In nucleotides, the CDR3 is TGTGCCAGCTCACCAGGGGACACGCAGCCACGAATCTACGAGCAGTACTTC.

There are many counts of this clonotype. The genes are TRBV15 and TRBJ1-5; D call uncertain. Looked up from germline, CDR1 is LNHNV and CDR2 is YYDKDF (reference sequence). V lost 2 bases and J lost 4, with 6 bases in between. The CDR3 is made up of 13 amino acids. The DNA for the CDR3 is TGTGCCACCAGCAGATTAGGAAATCAGCCCCAGCATTTT. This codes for CATSRLGNQPQHF.

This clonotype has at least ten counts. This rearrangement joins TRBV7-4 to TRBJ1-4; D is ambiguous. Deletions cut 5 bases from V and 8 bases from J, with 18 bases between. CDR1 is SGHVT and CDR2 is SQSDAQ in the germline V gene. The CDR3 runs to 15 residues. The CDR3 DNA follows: TGTGCCAGCAGCCCCCCGGACGGCATCGAGGAAAAACTGTTTTTT. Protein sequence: CASSPPDGIEEKLFF.

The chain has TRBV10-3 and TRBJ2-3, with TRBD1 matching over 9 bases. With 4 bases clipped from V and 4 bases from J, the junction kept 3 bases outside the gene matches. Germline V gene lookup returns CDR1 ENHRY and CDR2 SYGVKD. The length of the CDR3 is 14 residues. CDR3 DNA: TGTGCCATCAGTGGCGGGACAGGGCCAGATACGCAGTATTTT. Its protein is CAISGGTGPDTQYF.

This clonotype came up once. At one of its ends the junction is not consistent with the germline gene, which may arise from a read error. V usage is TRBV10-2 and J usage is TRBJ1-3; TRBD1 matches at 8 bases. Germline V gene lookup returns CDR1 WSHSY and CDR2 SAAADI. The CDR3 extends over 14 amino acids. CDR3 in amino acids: CASGDRSSGSTIYF. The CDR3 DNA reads TGCGCCAGCGGGGACAGGTCCTCTGGAAGCACCATATATTTT.

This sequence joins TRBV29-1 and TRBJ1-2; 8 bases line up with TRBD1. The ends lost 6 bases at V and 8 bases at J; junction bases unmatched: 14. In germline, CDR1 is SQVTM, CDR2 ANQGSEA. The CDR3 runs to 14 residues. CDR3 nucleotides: TGCAGCGTCGGACAGGGTATGGAAGGGGAGGGCTACACCTTC. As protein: CSVGQGMEGEGYTF.

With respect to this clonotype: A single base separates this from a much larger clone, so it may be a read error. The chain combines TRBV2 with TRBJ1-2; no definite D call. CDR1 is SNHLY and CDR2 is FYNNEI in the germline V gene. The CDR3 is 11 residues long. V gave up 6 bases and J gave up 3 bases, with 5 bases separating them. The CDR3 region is CASRWDYGYTF. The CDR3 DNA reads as TGTGCCAGCAGATGGGACTATGGCTACACCTTC. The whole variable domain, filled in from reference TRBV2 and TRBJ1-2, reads EPEVTQTPSHQVTQMGQEVILRCVPISNHLYFYWYRQILGQKVEFLVSFYNNEISEKSEIFDDQFSVERPDGSNFTLKIRSTKLEDSAMYFCASRWDYGYTFGSGTRLTVV.

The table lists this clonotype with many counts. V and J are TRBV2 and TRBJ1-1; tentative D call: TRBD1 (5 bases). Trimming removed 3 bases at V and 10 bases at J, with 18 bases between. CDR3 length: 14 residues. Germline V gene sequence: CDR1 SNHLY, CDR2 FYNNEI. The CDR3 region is CASSDRRQSSGAFF. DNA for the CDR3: TGTGCCAGCAGTGATAGGAGACAGTCCTCGGGAGCTTTCTTT.

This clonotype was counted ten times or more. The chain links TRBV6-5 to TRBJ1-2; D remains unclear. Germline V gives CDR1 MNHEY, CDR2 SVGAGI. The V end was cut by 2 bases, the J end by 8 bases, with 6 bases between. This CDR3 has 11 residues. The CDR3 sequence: CASSYGLGYTF. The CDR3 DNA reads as TGTGCCAGCAGTTACGGGTTGGGCTACACCTTC.

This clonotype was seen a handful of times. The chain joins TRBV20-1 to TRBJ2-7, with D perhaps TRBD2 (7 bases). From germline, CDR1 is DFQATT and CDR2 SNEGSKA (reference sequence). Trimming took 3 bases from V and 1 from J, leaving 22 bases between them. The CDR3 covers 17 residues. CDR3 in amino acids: CSARGDTLGGGSYEQYF. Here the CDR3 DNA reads TGCAGTGCTAGGGGGGATACCTTAGGGGGGGGTTCCTACGAGCAGTACTTC.

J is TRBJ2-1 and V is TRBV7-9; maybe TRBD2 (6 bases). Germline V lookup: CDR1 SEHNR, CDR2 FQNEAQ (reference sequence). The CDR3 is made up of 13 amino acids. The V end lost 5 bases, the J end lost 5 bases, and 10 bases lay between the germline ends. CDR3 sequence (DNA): TGTGCCAGCAGCCAGACTAGAAACAATGAGCAGTTCTTC. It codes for CASSQTRNNEQFF.

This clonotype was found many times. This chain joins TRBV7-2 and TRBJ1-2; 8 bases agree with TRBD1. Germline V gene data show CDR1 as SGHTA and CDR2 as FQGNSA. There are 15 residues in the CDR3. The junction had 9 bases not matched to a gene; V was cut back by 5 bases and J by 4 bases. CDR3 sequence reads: CASSPDRGGIYGYTF. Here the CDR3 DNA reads TGTGCCAGCAGCCCAGACAGGGGAGGTATCTATGGCTACACCTTC.

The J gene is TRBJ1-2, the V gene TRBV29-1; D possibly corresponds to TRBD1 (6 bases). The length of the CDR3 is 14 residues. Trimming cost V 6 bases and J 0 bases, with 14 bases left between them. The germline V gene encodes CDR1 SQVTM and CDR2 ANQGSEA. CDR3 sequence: CSVSGTPPNYGYTF. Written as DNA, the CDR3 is TGCAGCGTCTCCGGGACACCCCCTAACTATGGCTACACCTTC.

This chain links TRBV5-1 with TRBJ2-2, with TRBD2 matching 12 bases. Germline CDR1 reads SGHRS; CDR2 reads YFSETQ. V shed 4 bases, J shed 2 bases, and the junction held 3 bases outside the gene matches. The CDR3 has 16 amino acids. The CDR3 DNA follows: TGCGCCAGCAGCACGGGACTAGCGGGTAACACCGGGGAGCTGTTTTTT. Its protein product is CASSTGLAGNTGELFF.

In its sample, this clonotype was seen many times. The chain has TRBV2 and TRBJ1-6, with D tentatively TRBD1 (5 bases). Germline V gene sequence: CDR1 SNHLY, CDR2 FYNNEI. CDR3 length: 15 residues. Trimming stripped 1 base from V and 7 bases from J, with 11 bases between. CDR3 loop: CASSEGPGKNSPLHF. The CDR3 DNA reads TGTGCCAGCAGTGAAGGGCCAGGGAAGAATTCACCCCTCCACTTT. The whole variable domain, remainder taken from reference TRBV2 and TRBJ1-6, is EPEVTQTPSHQVTQMGQEVILRCVPISNHLYFYWYRQILGQKVEFLVSFYNNEISEKSEIFDDQFSVERPDGSNFTLKIRSTKLEDSAMYFCASSEGPGKNSPLHFGNGTRLTVT.

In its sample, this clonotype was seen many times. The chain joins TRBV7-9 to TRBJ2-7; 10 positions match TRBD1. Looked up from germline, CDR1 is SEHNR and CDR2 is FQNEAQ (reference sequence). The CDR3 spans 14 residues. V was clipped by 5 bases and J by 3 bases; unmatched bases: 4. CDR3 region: CASSPDRGDYEQYF. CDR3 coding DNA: TGTGCCAGCAGCCCGGACAGGGGGGACTACGAGCAGTACTTC.

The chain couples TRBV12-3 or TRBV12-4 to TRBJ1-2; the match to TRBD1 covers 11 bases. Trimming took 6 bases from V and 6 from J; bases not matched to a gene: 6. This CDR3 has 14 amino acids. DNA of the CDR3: TGTGCCAGCAGGCGGACAGGGGGCCTTGATGGCTACACCTTC. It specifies CASRRTGGLDGYTF.

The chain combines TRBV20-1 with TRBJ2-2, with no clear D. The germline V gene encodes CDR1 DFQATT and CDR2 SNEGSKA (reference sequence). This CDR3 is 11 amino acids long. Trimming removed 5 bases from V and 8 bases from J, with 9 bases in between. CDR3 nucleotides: TGCAGTGCTGAGACCCAGGGGGAGCTGTTTTTT. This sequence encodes CSAETQGELFF.

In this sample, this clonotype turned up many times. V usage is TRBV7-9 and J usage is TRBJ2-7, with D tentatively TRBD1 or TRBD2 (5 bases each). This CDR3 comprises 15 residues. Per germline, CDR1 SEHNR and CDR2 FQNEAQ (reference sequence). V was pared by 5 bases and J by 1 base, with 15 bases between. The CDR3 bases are TGTGCCAGCAGCGCCCGGGACCATCCGTCCTACGAGCAGTACTTC. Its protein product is CASSARDHPSYEQYF.

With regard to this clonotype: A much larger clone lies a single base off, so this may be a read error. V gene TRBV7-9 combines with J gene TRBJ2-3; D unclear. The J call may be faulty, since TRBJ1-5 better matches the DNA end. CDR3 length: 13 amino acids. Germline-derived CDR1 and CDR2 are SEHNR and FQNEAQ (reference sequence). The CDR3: CASSFEDTDTQHF. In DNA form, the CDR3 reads TGTGCTAGCAGCTTCGAAGACACAGATACGCAGCATTTT.

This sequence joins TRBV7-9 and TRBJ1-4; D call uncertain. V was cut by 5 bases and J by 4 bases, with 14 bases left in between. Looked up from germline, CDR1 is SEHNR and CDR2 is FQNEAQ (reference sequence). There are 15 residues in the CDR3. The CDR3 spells CASSQAFEDNEKLFF. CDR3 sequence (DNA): TGTGCCAGCAGCCAAGCTTTCGAGGATAATGAAAAACTGTTTTTT.

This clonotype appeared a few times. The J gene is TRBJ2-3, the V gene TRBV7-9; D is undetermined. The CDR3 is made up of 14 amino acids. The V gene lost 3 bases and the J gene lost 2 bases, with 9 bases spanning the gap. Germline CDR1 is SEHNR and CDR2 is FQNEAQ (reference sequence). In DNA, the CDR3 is TGTGCCAGCAGCTTTTGGACGCACACAGATACGCAGTATTTT. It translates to CASSFWTHTDTQYF.